This section outlines one TCR beta chain sequence together with its context. This CDR3 is 17 amino acids long. Trimming at V came to 0 bases and at J to 3 bases, leaving 7 bases not matched to a gene. Germline CDR1 SGDLS, CDR2 YYNGEE. This table comes from immunoSEQ multiplex PCR, and its TCRdb copy is limited to in-frame clones, with some not included. Here the sample spans about 680,000 clones, approximately 88% being singletons. This sample stems from a study of Ad26.COV2.S vaccination and SARS-CoV-2 variants. As for the study in general: Administration of Ad26.COV2.S was intramuscular, either once or twice 56 days apart.

Documented treatment: about 20 received Ad26.COV2.S at low or high dose, single or two shots; a few received placebo; per-sample allocation not given. The samples date from day 63 after the first vaccine or placebo injection. This receptor was taken from a person between 18 and 65 years old who received the Ad26.COV2.S COVID-19 vaccine or a placebo. Specimen: peripheral blood, collected in a trial of Ad26.COV2.S vaccine versus placebo. The genes are TRBV9 and TRBJ2-1; 9 nucleotides line up with TRBD1. Written as DNA, the CDR3 is TGTGCCAGCAGCGTAGATCCGACAGGGGGAATCTACAATGAGCAGTTCTTC. Amino acid sequence: CASSVDPTGGIYNEQFF.